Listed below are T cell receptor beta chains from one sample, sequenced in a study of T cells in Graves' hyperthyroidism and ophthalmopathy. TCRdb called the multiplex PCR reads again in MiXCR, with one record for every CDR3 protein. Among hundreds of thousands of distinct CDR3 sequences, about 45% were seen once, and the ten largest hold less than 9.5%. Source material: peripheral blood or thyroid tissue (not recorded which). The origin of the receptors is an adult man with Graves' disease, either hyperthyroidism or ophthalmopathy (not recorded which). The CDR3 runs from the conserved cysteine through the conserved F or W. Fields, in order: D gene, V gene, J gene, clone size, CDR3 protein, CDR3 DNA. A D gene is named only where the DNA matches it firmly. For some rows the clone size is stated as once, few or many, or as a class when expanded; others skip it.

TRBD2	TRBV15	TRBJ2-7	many	CATSITGLAGHQQYF	TGTGCCACCAGCATCACGGGCTTAGCGGGACACCAGCAGTACTTC
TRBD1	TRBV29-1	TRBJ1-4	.	CSTGQVGRPSEKLFF	TGCAGCACTGGACAGGTTGGGCGTCCGAGTGAAAAACTGTTTTTT
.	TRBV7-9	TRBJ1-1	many	CASRSRGLNTEAFF	TGTGCCAGCAGATCGAGGGGCCTGAACACTGAAGCTTTCTTT
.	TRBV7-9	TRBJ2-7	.	CASSRRGNTYEQYF	TGTGCCAGCTCAAGACGAGGGAACACCTACGAGCAGTACTTC
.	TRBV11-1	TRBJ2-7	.	CASSSWGAAYEQYF	TGTGCCAGCAGCTCTTGGGGGGCAGCCTACGAGCAGTACTTC
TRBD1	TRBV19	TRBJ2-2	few	CASRAGGLTGELFF	TGTGCCAGTAGAGCAGGGGGCCTGACCGGGGAGCTGTTTTTT
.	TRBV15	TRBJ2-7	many	CATSREGYEQYF	TGTGCCACCAGCAGGGAAGGCTACGAGCAGTACTTC
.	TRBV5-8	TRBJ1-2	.	CASSLAGMDYGYTF	TGTGCCAGCAGCTTGGCAGGGATGGACTATGGCTACACCTTC
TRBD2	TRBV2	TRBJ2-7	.	CASSEGLAGGPSAYEQYF	TGTGCCAGCAGCGAGGGACTAGCGGGGGGGCCTAGCGCCTACGAGCAGTACTTC
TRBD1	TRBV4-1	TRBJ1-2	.	CASSQDYPARQGIYTF	TGCGCCAGCAGCCAAGATTACCCCGCGAGACAGGGAATCTACACCTTC
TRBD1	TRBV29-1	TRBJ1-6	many	CSAATGSNSPLHF	TGCAGCGCCGCGACAGGGAGTAATTCACCCCTCCACTTT
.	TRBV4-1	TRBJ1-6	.	CASSQDLDNPLHF	TGCGCCAGCAGCCAAGATTTGGACAATCCCCTCCACTTT
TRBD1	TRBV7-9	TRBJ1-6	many	CASSSGTALDSPLHF	TGTGCCAGCAGCTCAGGGACAGCACTTGATTCACCCCTCCACTTT
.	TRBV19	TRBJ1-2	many	CASSNDGGNTF	TGTGCCAGTAGTAACGACGGGGGTAACACCTTC
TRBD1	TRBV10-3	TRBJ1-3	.	CAISVGSIPGQGNTIYF	TGTGCCATCAGTGTTGGCAGCATCCCGGGACAGGGGAACACCATATATTTT
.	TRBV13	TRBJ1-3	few	CASSLDKGSGNTIYF	TGTGCCAGCAGCTTAGACAAGGGGTCCGGAAACACCATATATTTT
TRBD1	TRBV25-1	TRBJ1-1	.	CAGQGGAEAFF	TGTGCCGGACAGGGTGGGGCTGAAGCTTTCTTT
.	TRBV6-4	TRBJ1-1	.	CASRDLQDGYGYTEAFF	TGTGCCAGCAGGGACCTCCAGGACGGATATGGCTACACTGAAGCTTTCTTT
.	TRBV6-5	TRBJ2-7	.	CASHSSYEQYF	TGTGCCAGCCATAGTTCCTACGAGCAGTACTTC
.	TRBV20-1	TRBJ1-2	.	CSGFNLAYGYTF	TGCAGTGGCTTCAACCTTGCTTATGGCTACACCTTC
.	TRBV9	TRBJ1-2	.	CASSLTRVDNYGYTF	TGTGCCAGCAGCCTTACCCGGGTTGATAACTATGGCTACACCTTC
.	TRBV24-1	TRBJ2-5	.	CASYRGGAPQAGTQETQYF	TGTGCCAGTTACAGGGGAGGGGCTCCACAGGCAGGGACCCAAGAGACCCAGTACTTC
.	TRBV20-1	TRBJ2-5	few	CSARGRRGSPQETQYF	TGCAGTGCTAGAGGGCGGCGCGGGTCTCCCCAAGAGACCCAGTACTTC
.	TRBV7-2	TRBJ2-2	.	CASSARQENTGELFF	TGTGCCAGCAGCGCACGACAGGAGAACACCGGGGAGCTGTTTTTT
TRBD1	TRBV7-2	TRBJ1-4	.	CASSFRDSPSTNEKLFF	TGTGCCAGCAGCTTCCGGGACAGCCCGTCAACTAATGAAAAACTGTTTTTT
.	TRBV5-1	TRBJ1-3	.	CASSRSGDAGNTIYF	TGCGCCAGCAGCCGAAGCGGTGACGCTGGAAACACCATATATTTT
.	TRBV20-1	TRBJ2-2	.	CSAVGDGHTGELFF	TGCAGTGCGGTCGGGGACGGCCACACCGGGGAGCTGTTTTTT
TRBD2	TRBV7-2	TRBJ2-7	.	CARDWTSGGRSYEQYF	TGTGCTAGAGACTGGACTAGCGGGGGCCGCTCCTACGAGCAGTACTTC
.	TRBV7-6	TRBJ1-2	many	CASSPRLGYGYTF	TGTGCCAGCAGCCCCCGCCTGGGCTATGGCTACACCTTC
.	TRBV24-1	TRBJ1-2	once	CATSAKGTDYGYTF	TGTGCCACCAGTGCCAAAGGGACGGACTATGGCTACACCTTC
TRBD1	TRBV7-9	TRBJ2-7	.	CASSSLQGAAYEQYF	TGTGCCAGCAGTTCTCTTCAGGGGGCGGCCTACGAGCAGTACTTC
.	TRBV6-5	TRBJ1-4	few	CASSEKHYQKLFF	TGTGCCAGCAGTGAAAAACATTACCAGAAACTGTTTTTT
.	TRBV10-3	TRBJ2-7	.	CAISETGAEQYF	TGTGCCATCAGTGAGACGGGGGCCGAGCAGTACTTC